The 24 T cell receptor beta chains given below trace back to one sample, sequenced in a study of cytomegalovirus exposure and HLA in healthy donors. The study ran its PCR with 60 Vbeta and 13 Jbeta primers. Here immunoSEQ multiplex PCR was the method, and the copy in TCRdb shows in-frame clones only, minus some. Of under 150,000 clones listed, 80% are singletons. Source material: PBMCs. These receptors were taken from a man aged 50 or older in good health and CMV-seronegative.

This clone was recorded a few times. The V gene is TRBV5-1, the J gene TRBJ1-1, with 7 bases matching TRBD1. CDR1 is SGHRS, CDR2 YFSETQ, per germline. The CDR3 length is 16 residues. V dropped 4 bases and J dropped 0; count of bases not matched to a gene: 9. The CDR3 here is CASSQGRQGLNTEAFF. The CDR3 DNA follows: TGCGCCAGCAGCCAAGGACGACAGGGATTGAACACTGAAGCTTTCTTT.

The chain combines TRBV28 with TRBJ2-3; 7 bases match TRBD1. This CDR3 has 16 amino acids. Germline loops: CDR1 MDHEN, CDR2 SYDVKM. V shed 2 bases and J 4 bases; nucleotides not matched to a gene: 9. CDR3 nucleotides: TGTGCCAGCAGTTTAATAGAGGGGGCTGTCGCAGATACGCAGTATTTT. Its translation: CASSLIEGAVADTQYF.

This rearrangement joins TRBV28 to TRBJ2-7; D gene unclear. The CDR3 is 15 residues long. Germline V gene lookup returns CDR1 MDHEN and CDR2 SYDVKM. V gave up 4 bases and J gave up 7 bases, with 20 bases separating them. The CDR3 protein is CASSYEEISVREQYF. The CDR3 DNA is TGTGCCAGCAGTTACGAGGAAATCAGCGTGAGGGAGCAGTACTTC.

The genes are TRBV5-4 and TRBJ2-5; weak D call: TRBD2 (5 bases). Germline loops: CDR1 SGHNT, CDR2 YYREEE (reference sequence). The CDR3 has 14 residues. V lost 3 bases and J lost 0, with 9 bases in between. The CDR3 reads CASSSGLDQETQYF. The DNA of the CDR3 is TGTGCCAGCAGCTCAGGACTGGACCAAGAGACCCAGTACTTC.

The V call is TRBV25-1, the J call TRBJ1-4, with 8 bases that match TRBD1. The CDR3 consists of 15 residues. Germline lookup yields CDR1 MGHDK and CDR2 SYGVNS. The junction had 7 bases not matched to a gene; V was cut back by 5 bases and J by 5 bases. The CDR3 sequence: CASSSDRGKNEKLFF. The DNA for the CDR3 is TGTGCCAGCAGTTCAGACAGGGGCAAAAATGAAAAACTGTTTTTT.

The chain uses TRBV2 and TRBJ2-7, with 12 bases that match TRBD2. The V segment lost 3 bases and the J segment 4 bases; nucleotides outside the gene matches: 10. This CDR3 has 17 amino acids. Germline assignment: CDR1 SNHLY and CDR2 FYNNEI. The CDR3 is CASSDVRRTSGIYEQYF. The CDR3 nucleotides read TGTGCCAGCAGTGATGTAAGGAGGACTAGCGGGATTTACGAGCAGTACTTC. Looking up the rest from reference TRBV2 and TRBJ2-7 gives the full variable domain: EPEVTQTPSHQVTQMGQEVILRCVPISNHLYFYWYRQILGQKVEFLVSFYNNEISEKSEIFDDQFSVERPDGSNFTLKIRSTKLEDSAMYFCASSDVRRTSGIYEQYFGPGTRLTVT.

The rearrangement joins TRBV5-1 to TRBJ2-7; 11 bases are a match to TRBD2. CDR1 and CDR2 from the germline V gene are SGHRS and YFSETQ. After removal of 0 bases from V and 5 bases from J, the junction contained 4 bases not matched to a gene. The CDR3 is made up of 15 amino acids. The CDR3 nucleotides are TGCGCCAGCAGCTTGGGACTAGCGGGATTAAACGAGCAGTACTTC. Protein: CASSLGLAGLNEQYF.

In this sample, this clone turned up once. The chain is built from TRBV29-1 and TRBJ2-1; 8 positions match TRBD2. The CDR3 has 15 amino acids. The trim removed 6 bases at V and 7 bases at J, leaving 14 bases unmatched. The germline gives CDR1 SQVTM, CDR2 ANQGSEA. The CDR3 sequence: CSVAPRTGGLNEQFF. The CDR3 DNA reads as TGCAGCGTGGCCCCTAGGACGGGAGGGCTTAATGAGCAGTTCTTC.

This chain uses TRBV19 with TRBJ2-2, with 7 bases lining up with TRBD2. With 3 bases clipped from V and 0 bases from J, the junction kept 10 bases outside the gene matches. The CDR3 is 18 amino acids. Germline values: CDR1 LNHDA, CDR2 SQIVND (reference sequence). The CDR3 DNA is TGTGCCAGTAGTATCTCCCGACTAGCCCCAACGAACACCGGGGAGCTGTTTTTT. This translates into CASSISRLAPTNTGELFF.

The chain has TRBV6-1 and TRBJ2-3, with D unclear. CDR3 size: 15 residues. CDR1 MNHNS and CDR2 SASEGT come from the germline V gene. Trimming stripped 4 bases from V and 0 bases from J, with 11 bases between. CDR3 DNA sequence: TGTGCCAGCAGTGTAACGGGTCCTAGCACAGATACGCAGTATTTT. Translating gives CASSVTGPSTDTQYF.

V is TRBV19 and J is TRBJ1-5, with 7 bases aligning to TRBD1. This CDR3 spans 14 amino acids. V dropped 6 bases and J dropped 6; count of bases not matched to a gene: 8. Germline CDR1 reads LNHDA; CDR2 reads SQIVND (reference sequence). CDR3 sequence reads: CASSQGGGGQPQHF. The CDR3 nucleotides are TGTGCCAGTAGCCAAGGAGGGGGCGGTCAGCCCCAGCATTTT.

The chain couples TRBV2 to TRBJ1-5; D is unclear. The V and J ends lost 0 bases and 1 base respectively, with 4 bases between them. The CDR3 has 14 amino acids. Germline CDR1 and CDR2: SNHLY and FYNNEI. For the CDR3, the DNA is TGTGCCAGCAGTGAAGCGCTAAGCAATCAGCCCCAGCATTTT. Its protein product is CASSEALSNQPQHF.

The rearrangement joins TRBV11-2 to TRBJ1-2, with 8 nucleotides matching TRBD1. The length of the CDR3 is 15 residues. V shed 5 bases and J 6 bases; nucleotides not matched to a gene: 11. Germline V gives CDR1 SGHAT, CDR2 FQNNGV. Written as DNA, the CDR3 is TGTGCCAGCAGCCTGACCCAGACAGGGGTTGATGGCTACACCTTC. This translates into CASSLTQTGVDGYTF.

The chain joins TRBV6-5 to TRBJ2-5; 11 nucleotides line up with TRBD2. Losses at the gene ends were 5 bases for V and 5 bases for J; bases not matched to a gene: 7. Germline CDR1 reads MNHEY; CDR2 reads SVGAGI. The CDR3 loop spans 15 amino acids. The CDR3 DNA sequence: TGTGCCAGCAGTCCAGGACTAGCGGGTTCGGAGACCCAGTACTTC. The encoded protein is CASSPGLAGSETQYF.

This chain connects TRBV9 to TRBJ1-5, with 7 bases fitting TRBD1. V gave up 2 bases and J gave up 3 bases; unmatched junction bases: 2. From germline, CDR1 is SGDLS and CDR2 YYNGEE. The CDR3 runs 14 residues. CDR3 sequence reads: CASSVGQNNQPQHF. CDR3 coding DNA: TGTGCCAGCAGCGTGGGACAGAACAATCAGCCCCAGCATTTT. The complete variable domain, with remaining parts taken from reference TRBV9 and TRBJ1-5, reads DSGVTQTPKHLITATGQRVTLRCSPRSGDLSVYWYQQSLDQGLQFLIQYYNGEERAKGNILERFSAQQFPDLHSELNLSSLELGDSALYFCASSVGQNNQPQHFGDGTRLSIL.

V is TRBV28 and J is TRBJ2-1, with 8 positions matching TRBD2. CDR1 and CDR2 from the germline V gene are MDHEN and SYDVKM. This CDR3 contains 20 residues. With V trimmed by 4 bases and J by 1 base, 18 bases remained unmatched. CDR3 sequence reads: CASSSLRTSYELISYNEQFF. CDR3 coding DNA: TGTGCCAGCAGTTCCCTCAGGACTAGCTACGAGCTTATTTCCTACAATGAGCAGTTCTTC.

The gene calls are TRBV11-2 and TRBJ2-3; 8 nucleotides line up with TRBD2. Germline V gene sequence: CDR1 SGHAT, CDR2 FQNNGV. V was clipped by 5 bases and J by 8 bases; unmatched bases: 15. CDR3 size: 16 residues. The CDR3 DNA reads as TGTGCCAGCAGCCTCCTTGCGGGGGGATCTGGGGGTACGCAGTATTTT. It is translated as CASSLLAGGSGGTQYF. The full variable domain, its missing parts supplied by reference TRBV11-2 and TRBJ2-3, is EAGVAQSPRYKIIEKRQSVAFWCNPISGHATLYWYQQILGQGPKLLIQFQNNGVVDDSQLPKDRFSAERLKGVDSTLKIQPAKLEDSAVYLCASSLLAGGSGGTQYFGPGTRLTVL.

This CDR3 reads CASSWPGLRYTQYF. The CDR3 nucleotides are TGTGCCAGCAGCTGGCCGGGACTTCGGTATACGCAGTATTTT. The chain combines TRBV7-9 with TRBJ2-3, with D perhaps matching TRBD2 (6 bases). CDR1 is SEHNR and CDR2 is FQNEAQ in the germline V gene (reference sequence). The length of the CDR3 is 14 residues. The V end lost 4 bases, the J end lost 7 bases, and 15 bases lay between the germline ends.

CDR3: CATSSSDSYEQYF. The DNA for the CDR3 is TGTGCCACCAGCAGCTCAGACTCCTACGAGCAGTACTTC. This sequence joins TRBV15 and TRBJ2-7; no definite D call. The CDR3 has 13 residues. Germline CDR1 LNHNV, CDR2 YYDKDF (reference sequence). V lost 3 bases and J lost 0, with 6 bases in between.

This clone was seen only once. Sequence at one end of the junction differs from germline and may be a read error. V is TRBV5-1 and J is TRBJ2-1, with TRBD2 identical over 12 bases. From germline, CDR1 is SGHRS and CDR2 YFSETQ. The CDR3 sequence is 16 residues long. In nucleotides, the CDR3 is TGCGCCAGCAGCTCGGGAACTAGCGGGGGGCTCAATAAGCAGTTCTTC. Amino acid sequence: CASSSGTSGGLNKQFF.

This chain links TRBV7-8 with TRBJ1-1; no clear D gene. Germline V gene data show CDR1 as SGHVS and CDR2 as FQNEAQ. The CDR3 is made up of 15 amino acids. The V and J ends lost 1 base and 0 bases respectively, with 9 bases between them. The CDR3 nucleotides are TGTGCCAGCAGCTTAGATCTGAGTCTGAACACTGAAGCTTTCTTT. Protein: CASSLDLSLNTEAFF.

The gene calls are TRBV19 and TRBJ1-6, with D perhaps TRBD1 (6 bases). Germline values: CDR1 LNHDA, CDR2 SQIVND (reference sequence). Trimming took 5 bases from V and 2 from J, leaving 10 bases between them. The CDR3 extends over 15 amino acids. The CDR3 protein is CASSSTGTYNSPLHF. In nucleotides, the CDR3 is TGTGCCAGTAGTTCAACAGGGACCTATAATTCACCCCTCCACTTT. Complete variable domain (other parts from reference TRBV19 and TRBJ1-6): DGGITQSPKYLFRKEGQNVTLSCEQNLNHDAMYWYRQDPGQGLRLIYYSQIVNDFQKGDIAEGYSVSREKKESFPLTVTSAQKNPTAFYLCASSSTGTYNSPLHFGNGTRLTVT.

The V call is TRBV27, the J call TRBJ1-5; 8 positions agree with TRBD1. CDR3 length: 15 residues. Unmatched junction bases numbered 6, after V lost 2 bases and J lost 6 bases. Germline V gene sequence: CDR1 MNHEY, CDR2 SMNVEV (reference sequence). CDR3 DNA sequence: TGTGCCAGCAGTTTACGGACAGGGCAAGGTCAGCCCCAGCATTTT. This codes for CASSLRTGQGQPQHF.

The chain uses TRBV5-1 and TRBJ1-1, with a tentative D call TRBD1 (6 bases). The ends were cut back, 0 bases at V and 1 base at J, with 7 bases in the middle. Germline V gives CDR1 SGHRS, CDR2 YFSETQ. The CDR3 runs to 14 residues. The CDR3 protein is CASSLGQANTEAFF. In DNA, the CDR3 is TGCGCCAGCAGCTTGGGACAGGCGAACACTGAAGCTTTCTTT.